The 21 T cell receptor beta chains in this list originate from one sample, sequenced in a study of human T cells and chemical hapten exposure. TCRdb redid the calling of the RACE reads with MiXCR, one entry per CDR3 protein. The sample lists about 51,000 distinct CDR3 sequences, 8.5% to 10% seen once, with around 15% in the top ten. Time point reported: pre-sensitization, week 0. The sample's treatment: therapeutic diphenylcyclopropenone sensitization with weekly scalp DPC. Sequenced material: whole blood, taken in connection with sensitization to the hapten diphenylcyclopropenone (DPC). The receptor source for this set is a woman aged 35 to 49 with alopecia areata. Some clones in this sample may be carry-over from other donors' samples.

There are many counts of this clonotype. The chain has TRBV7-6 and TRBJ1-6; tentatively, D is TRBD1 (5 bases). V gave up 5 bases and J gave up 8 bases, with 10 bases separating them. There are 13 residues in the CDR3. Looked up from germline, CDR1 is SGHVS and CDR2 is FNYEAQ. The CDR3 DNA reads as TGTGCCAGCAGCCGGGACGGTCATTCACCCCTCCACTTT. It is translated as CASSRDGHSPLHF. Complete variable domain (other parts from reference TRBV7-6 and TRBJ1-6): GAGVSQSPRYKVTKRGQDVALRCDPISGHVSLYWYRQALGQGPEFLTYFNYEAQQDKSGLPNDRFSAERPEGSISTLTIQRTEQRDSAMYRCASSRDGHSPLHFGNGTRLTVT.

The chain uses TRBV6-2 or TRBV6-3 and TRBJ1-2, with D unresolved. Germline V CDR1 and CDR2: MNHEY, SVGEGT. V shed 0 bases and J shed 0 bases, with 11 bases lying between them. The CDR3 runs 16 residues. The CDR3 here is CASSYSISRPNYGYTF. For the CDR3, the DNA is TGTGCCAGCAGTTACTCGATCTCCAGACCTAACTATGGCTACACCTTC.

This clonotype has only a few counts. The rearrangement uses TRBV7-2 and TRBJ2-1, with 7 bases identical to TRBD2. Trimming at V came to 5 bases and at J to 7 bases, leaving 8 bases not matched to a gene. Looked up from germline, CDR1 is SGHTA and CDR2 is FQGNSA. This CDR3 is 14 amino acids long. DNA for the CDR3: TGTGCCAGCAGCCGGGACTACCTTAGGAATGAGCAGTTCTTC. Translated: CASSRDYLRNEQFF. Supplemented by reference TRBV7-2 and TRBJ2-1, the full variable domain reads GAGVSQSPSNKVTEKGKDVELRCDPISGHTALYWYRQSLGQGLEFLIYFQGNSAPDKSGLPSDRFSAERTGGSVSTLTIQRTQQEDSAVYLCASSRDYLRNEQFFGPGTRLTVL.

This clonotype was detected ten times or more. One end of the junction fails to match germline, which may point to a read error. V usage is TRBV6-2 or TRBV6-3 and J usage is TRBJ1-1; D gene uncertain. The CDR3 spans 13 residues. Germline V gene lookup returns CDR1 MNHEY and CDR2 SVGEGT. The CDR3 region has the DNA TGCGCCAGCAGCTTGACGGAGAACACTGAAGCTTTCTTT. Encoded protein: CASSLTENTEAFF.

At least ten counts were recorded for this clonotype. The chain carries TRBV12-3 or TRBV12-4 and TRBJ1-2; 7 bases fit TRBD1. The J segment lost 4 bases and the V segment lost 4 bases, leaving 3 bases of the junction unmatched. The CDR3 is made up of 13 amino acids. The CDR3 DNA reads TGTGCCAGCAGTTCAGGGGGTATCTATGGCTACACCTTC. As protein: CASSSGGIYGYTF.

In its sample, this clonotype was seen many times. This sequence joins TRBV13 and TRBJ2-7, with no clear D. Trimming pared 0 bases from V and 2 bases from J, leaving 5 bases between. This CDR3 has 13 amino acids. In germline, CDR1 is PRHDT, CDR2 FYEKMQ (reference sequence). The CDR3 DNA sequence: TGTGCCAGCAGCTTAGGGCGAGCCTACGAGCAGTACTTC. The encoded protein is CASSLGRAYEQYF. The variable domain in full, completed from reference TRBV13 and TRBJ2-7, reads AAGVIQSPRHLIKEKRETATLKCYPIPRHDTVYWYQQGPGQDPQFLISFYEKMQSDKGSIPDRFSAQQFSDYHSELNMSSLELGDSALYFCASSLGRAYEQYFGPGTRLTVT.

This chain uses TRBV27 with TRBJ1-6; TRBD1 matches 9 bases. J was trimmed by 10 bases and V by 11 bases; bases with no gene match: 18. This CDR3 region has 16 residues. Looked up from germline, CDR1 is MNHEY and CDR2 is SMNVEV (reference sequence). The chain's CDR3 is CAGNRQGGSDRSPLHF. In nucleotides, the CDR3 is TGTGCCGGCAACCGACAGGGGGGCTCAGATCGGTCACCCCTCCACTTT.

This clonotype has only a few counts. V usage is TRBV24-1 and J usage is TRBJ2-1; unclear D gene. V dropped 4 bases and J dropped 9 bases, with 15 bases sitting between them. The CDR3 has 14 residues. CDR1 and CDR2 from the germline V gene are KGHDR and SFDVKD. The CDR3 reads CATSEKTPPSEQFF. The CDR3 coding sequence is TGTGCCACCAGTGAAAAAACCCCGCCGTCTGAGCAGTTCTTC.

This clonotype was seen repeatedly, ten times or more. This sequence joins TRBV27 and TRBJ2-1; 14 bases agree with TRBD2. Unmatched junction bases numbered 4, after V lost 6 bases and J lost 6 bases. The CDR3 totals 15 residues. The V gene's germline CDR1 is MNHEY and CDR2 SMNVEV (reference sequence). Written as DNA, the CDR3 is TGTGCCAGCAGCTGGGGGACTAGCGGGGGCAATGAGCAGTTCTTC. It codes for CASSWGTSGGNEQFF.

This clonotype was seen more than once but under ten times. The rearrangement joins TRBV29-1 to TRBJ2-3; TRBD2 might be the D (6 bases). Trimming removed 5 bases from V and 3 bases from J, with 12 bases in between. This CDR3 region has 13 residues. Looked up from germline, CDR1 is SQVTM and CDR2 is ANQGSEA. This CDR3 reads CSVLSGLTDTQYF. The CDR3 DNA follows: TGCAGCGTTCTTAGCGGCCTAACAGATACGCAGTATTTT.

In its sample, this clonotype was seen many times. J is TRBJ1-4 and V is TRBV4-3, with D possibly being TRBD1 (6 bases). CDR1 is LGHNA, CDR2 YSLEER, per germline. The ends were cut back, 4 bases at V and 8 bases at J, with 14 bases in the middle. CDR3 length equals 14 residues. The CDR3 protein is CASSRGALGEKLFF. CDR3 nucleotides: TGCGCCAGCAGCCGGGGGGCGTTAGGGGAAAAACTGTTTTTT.

This clonotype was counted only a few times. This chain uses TRBV30 with TRBJ2-1, with D tentatively TRBD2 (5 bases). The CDR3 spans 11 residues. CDR1 and CDR2 (germline): GTSNPN, SVGIG (reference sequence). Trimming pared 5 bases from V and 8 bases from J, leaving 10 bases between. CDR3 residues: CAWRGFDEQFF. In nucleotides, the CDR3 is TGTGCCTGGCGGGGTTTCGATGAGCAGTTCTTC.

This clonotype was observed at least ten times. This chain links TRBV5-5 with TRBJ1-6, with D possibly being TRBD1 (6 bases). Trimming cost V 3 bases and J 7 bases, with 17 bases left between them. Germline lookup yields CDR1 SGHKS and CDR2 YYEKEE (reference sequence). The CDR3 loop spans 16 amino acids. The DNA for the CDR3 is TGTGCCAGCAGCTGGGGAAACAGGGTTGACAATTCACCCCTCCACTTT. Amino acids: CASSWGNRVDNSPLHF.

The chain couples TRBV15 to TRBJ1-1, with 7 bases aligning to TRBD1. The V segment lost 5 bases and the J segment 11 bases; nucleotides outside the gene matches: 11. CDR1 is LNHNV and CDR2 is YYDKDF in the germline V gene (reference sequence). CDR3 length: 13 amino acids. CDR3 amino acids: CATSANRGGRAFF. CDR3 sequence (DNA): TGTGCCACCAGCGCTAACAGGGGCGGACGGGCTTTCTTT.

In this sample, this clonotype is large. The chain couples TRBV4-3 to TRBJ1-2, with D tentatively TRBD1 (6 bases). V gave up 0 bases and J gave up 6 bases, with 20 bases separating them. The CDR3 extends over 17 amino acids. Germline V gene lookup returns CDR1 LGHNA and CDR2 YSLEER. The CDR3 protein is CASSQDMSGGYLHGYTF. The CDR3 region has the DNA TGCGCCAGCAGCCAAGATATGTCGGGGGGCTATCTCCATGGCTACACCTTC.

This clonotype was counted ten times or more. The chain has TRBV7-8 and TRBJ2-7, with a tentative D call TRBD2 (6 bases). The CDR3 loop spans 12 amino acids. Germline assignment: CDR1 SGHVS and CDR2 FQNEAQ. Trimming pared 5 bases from V and 3 bases from J, leaving 8 bases between. The DNA of the CDR3 is TGTGCCAGCAGCGTGACTAGCTACGAGCAGTACTTC. It translates to CASSVTSYEQYF.

Many counts were recorded for this clonotype. This chain joins TRBV11-2 and TRBJ2-5; D possibly corresponds to TRBD2 (5 bases). Per germline, CDR1 SGHAT and CDR2 FQNNGV. Trimming removed 0 bases from V and 7 bases from J, with 6 bases in between. The CDR3 loop spans 12 amino acids. CDR3 region: CASSLDRGTQYF. Here the CDR3 DNA reads TGTGCCAGCAGCTTAGATCGGGGGACCCAGTACTTC. The full variable domain, in which reference TRBV11-2 and TRBJ2-5 provide the parts outside the CDR3, is EAGVAQSPRYKIIEKRQSVAFWCNPISGHATLYWYQQILGQGPKLLIQFQNNGVVDDSQLPKDRFSAERLKGVDSTLKIQPAKLEDSAVYLCASSLDRGTQYFGPGTRLLVL.

This clonotype was counted at least ten times. The chain has TRBV24-1 and TRBJ2-3; 11 bases are a match to TRBD2. The CDR3 runs to 17 residues. Germline V CDR1 and CDR2: KGHDR, SFDVKD. After removal of 4 bases from V and 3 bases from J, the junction contained 8 bases not matched to a gene. The CDR3 nucleotides read TGTGCCACCAGTGACCCCAAGACTAGCGGGGATACAGATACGCAGTATTTT. Residues: CATSDPKTSGDTDTQYF.

V usage is TRBV7-2 and J usage is TRBJ1-1, with D perhaps matching TRBD1 (6 bases). Germline lookup yields CDR1 SGHTA and CDR2 FQGNSA. Trimming removed 5 bases at V and 6 bases at J, with 13 bases between. CDR3 length: 13 residues. The CDR3 here is CASSRWGGSEAFF. As DNA, the CDR3 is TGTGCCAGCAGCCGATGGGGGGGCTCTGAAGCTTTCTTT. The full variable domain, with the rest looked up from reference TRBV7-2 and TRBJ1-1, is GAGVSQSPSNKVTEKGKDVELRCDPISGHTALYWYRQSLGQGLEFLIYFQGNSAPDKSGLPSDRFSAERTGGSVSTLTIQRTQQEDSAVYLCASSRWGGSEAFFGQGTRLTVV.

This clonotype has only a few counts. The gene calls are TRBV7-9 and TRBJ2-7; 7 bases agree with TRBD1. Germline CDR1 reads SEHNR; CDR2 reads FQNEAQ (reference sequence). CDR3 size: 13 residues. The CDR3 bases are TGTGCTGTGGGAGACAGGGAAGGAGACGAGCAGTACTTC. It yields the protein CAVGDREGDEQYF.

The chain has TRBV9 and TRBJ1-6; D ambiguous. Germline loops: CDR1 SGDLS, CDR2 YYNGEE. The CDR3 is made up of 14 amino acids. V lost 0 bases and J 13 bases, leaving 14 bases between the germline ends. CDR3 amino acids: CASSVDGRPAPLHF. DNA of the CDR3: TGTGCCAGCAGCGTAGACGGGAGGCCGGCCCCCCTCCACTTT.